This TCR beta chain was captured in a study of T cell changes during pregnancy in multiple sclerosis. Libraries were prepared by immunoSEQ multiplex PCR; TCRdb keeps only in-frame clonotypes and omits some of them. Seen here are 130,000 or so clones, roughly 92% observed once, and the top ten hold approximately 6.2%. CDR3 length equals 15 residues. Between the trimmed V and J ends, which lost 6 bases and 0 bases, there was a span of 12 bases. Germline V gene lookup returns CDR1 SGHVS and CDR2 FNYEAQ. The clonotype was recovered from a female donor with multiple sclerosis, enrolled in a pregnancy study. The sequencing here drew on peripheral blood, taken before pregnancy. The V gene is TRBV7-6, the J gene TRBJ1-3, with D possibly being TRBD1 (5 bases). The CDR3 DNA reads TGTGCCAGCAGGTCGGGACTTAACTCTGGAAACACCATATATTTT. The encoded protein is CASRSGLNSGNTIYF.